One and the same sample provided the 24 T cell receptor beta chains below, sequenced in a study of patients and donors after allogeneic stem cell transplantation. A single record per CDR3 protein comes from TCRdb applying MiXCR to the RT-PCR reads. The top ten hold 9.5% to 13% of the sample, which has approximately 200,000 distinct CDR3 sequences, more than 35% seen once. Material: blood, either unsorted or a sorted T cell fraction (not recorded which). Receptors were obtained from a human donor who was either an allogeneic HSCT recipient or a stem cell or donor lymphocyte infusion donor (not recorded which). It is not recorded whose cells these are; they may come from a transplant donor.

The chain is built from TRBV12-3 or TRBV12-4 and TRBJ1-4; 8 bases line up with TRBD1. The CDR3 extends over 14 amino acids. Unmatched junction bases numbered 5, after V lost 4 bases and J lost 7 bases. CDR3 amino acids: CASSSPDRVEKLFF. CDR3 coding DNA: TGTGCCAGCAGTTCACCGGACAGGGTTGAAAAACTGTTTTTT.

The sample holds a few counts of this clonotype. This chain links TRBV18 with TRBJ1-2; no definite D call. The CDR3 has 14 residues. V was clipped by 3 bases and J by 2 bases, with 10 bases between them. Germline CDR1 reads KGHSH; CDR2 reads LQKENI. The DNA of the CDR3 is TGTGCCAGCTCACCCGACACCAAAAACTATGGCTACACCTTC. Residues: CASSPDTKNYGYTF.

CDR3 DNA: TGTGCCAGCAGACCCGACGAAGGGGCGACCTACGAGCAGTACTTC. Its protein product is CASRPDEGATYEQYF. V is TRBV6-5 and J is TRBJ2-7; weak D call: TRBD1 (5 bases). This CDR3 has 15 amino acids. Germline V gives CDR1 MNHEY, CDR2 SVGAGI. Trimming removed 6 bases at V and 2 bases at J, with 17 bases between.

The chain is built from TRBV5-1 and TRBJ2-2; D ambiguous. Germline V gene sequence: CDR1 SGHRS, CDR2 YFSETQ. The CDR3 contains 14 residues. V was shortened by 3 bases and J by 5 bases, with 11 bases between the two germline ends. The CDR3 DNA follows: TGCGCCAGCAGCTCCGCTCTTCAGACCGGGGAGCTGTTTTTT. It translates to CASSSALQTGELFF.

With regard to this clonotype: Compared with germline, one end of the junction differs, possibly owing to a read error. The V and J genes are TRBV5-1 and TRBJ2-1, with D uncertain. The CDR3 covers 14 residues. Per germline, CDR1 SGHRS and CDR2 YFSETQ. CDR3 sequence reads: CASSLTVRYIEQFF. The CDR3 DNA is TGCGCCAGCAGCTTGACGGTACGTTACATTGAGCAGTTCTTC.

This chain links TRBV10-3 with TRBJ2-2; D may be TRBD1 (6 bases). Germline V lookup: CDR1 ENHRY, CDR2 SYGVKD. V was pared by 10 bases and J by 2 bases, with 11 bases between. The CDR3 extends over 13 amino acids. CDR3 sequence: CATQGFNTGELFF. The DNA of the CDR3 is TGTGCCACACAGGGATTTAACACCGGGGAGCTGTTTTTT.

This clonotype was detected only a few times. The chain couples TRBV10-3 to TRBJ1-3, with D unclear. The CDR3 sequence is 14 residues long. Trimming left V 11 bases short and J 4 bases short, with 18 bases between. CDR1 is ENHRY, CDR2 SYGVKD, per germline. In DNA, the CDR3 is TGTGCCTCGGCCGTCAACCCGAGGGGAAACACCATATATTTT. Translation gives CASAVNPRGNTIYF.

The chain carries TRBV6-2 or TRBV6-3 and TRBJ1-1, with D hard to call. V was pared by 8 bases and J by 2 bases, with 18 bases between. The germline CDR1 and CDR2 sequences are MNHEY and SVGEGT. CDR3 length: 15 residues. The CDR3 protein is CASLTGWSLNTEAFF. The CDR3 nucleotides are TGTGCCAGCTTAACGGGCTGGTCCCTAAACACTGAAGCTTTCTTT.

This rearrangement joins TRBV19 to TRBJ1-2; D ambiguous. The germline V and J ends were trimmed by 8 bases and 8 bases, with 18 bases remaining between them. CDR1 and CDR2 (germline): LNHDA, SQIVND (reference sequence). This CDR3 has 13 amino acids. The CDR3 here is CASLRTSVGGYTF. The CDR3 coding sequence is TGTGCCAGTCTACGTACCTCCGTCGGGGGCTACACCTTC.

This clonotype was detected only a few times. The chain uses TRBV7-6 and TRBJ1-6; 7 bases align to TRBD1. CDR3 length equals 17 residues. Trimming at V came to 4 bases and at J to 6 bases, leaving 12 bases not matched to a gene. Germline V gene lookup returns CDR1 SGHVS and CDR2 FNYEAQ. The CDR3 sequence is CASSSGARQGGNSPLHF. The CDR3 DNA reads TGTGCCAGCAGCTCGGGGGCCCGACAGGGAGGTAATTCACCCCTCCACTTT. Complete variable domain (other parts from reference TRBV7-6 and TRBJ1-6): GAGVSQSPRYKVTKRGQDVALRCDPISGHVSLYWYRQALGQGPEFLTYFNYEAQQDKSGLPNDRFSAERPEGSISTLTIQRTEQRDSAMYRCASSSGARQGGNSPLHFGNGTRLTVT.

V is TRBV10-3 and J is TRBJ2-3; D uncertain. The CDR3 contains 13 residues. CDR1 is ENHRY and CDR2 is SYGVKD in the germline V gene. The V and J ends lost 4 bases and 6 bases respectively, with 11 bases between them. CDR3 protein: CAISGGRFDTQYF. The DNA for the CDR3 is TGTGCCATCAGTGGAGGACGGTTTGATACGCAGTATTTT.

This clonotype turned up a few times. The rearrangement links TRBV29-1 to TRBJ2-1; 8 bases line up with TRBD1. V gave up 2 bases and J gave up 5 bases; unmatched junction bases: 2. From germline, CDR1 is SQVTM and CDR2 ANQGSEA. The CDR3 contains 13 residues. The CDR3 spells CSVERDRNNEQFF. The CDR3 DNA follows: TGCAGCGTTGAAAGGGACAGGAACAATGAGCAGTTCTTC.

This chain connects TRBV4-2 to TRBJ2-1; no reliable D call. This CDR3 region has 12 residues. Trimming removed 3 bases at V and 10 bases at J, with 10 bases between. CDR1 is LGHNA, CDR2 YNFKEQ, per germline. The CDR3 DNA reads TGTGCCAGCAGCCACGAGGTGACAGAGCAGTTCTTC. Translated, it gives CASSHEVTEQFF.

The V gene is TRBV24-1, the J gene TRBJ1-1; 7 positions match TRBD1. The CDR3 length is 13 residues. V lost 9 bases, J lost 1 base, and 4 bases stayed unmatched. Germline V gene lookup returns CDR1 KGHDR and CDR2 SFDVKD. The CDR3 sequence: CATRDRPNTEAFF. The DNA of the CDR3 is TGTGCCACCCGGGACAGACCGAACACTGAAGCTTTCTTT.

V usage is TRBV27 and J usage is TRBJ1-1, with D possibly being TRBD1 (6 bases). The CDR3 is made up of 12 amino acids. Trimming removed 5 bases from V and 4 bases from J, with 8 bases in between. Germline assignment: CDR1 MNHEY and CDR2 SMNVEV (reference sequence). The CDR3 loop reads CASSTGLTEAFF. CDR3 DNA: TGTGCCAGCAGTACAGGGCTCACTGAAGCTTTCTTT.

V gene TRBV4-1 combines with J gene TRBJ1-1; no reliable D call. The germline V and J ends were trimmed by 1 base and 5 bases, with 14 bases remaining between them. The CDR3 contains 15 residues. CDR1 and CDR2 (germline): MGHRA, YSYEKL. Here the CDR3 reads CASSQVGGRKTEAFF. In DNA form, the CDR3 reads TGCGCCAGCAGCCAAGTTGGCGGGAGGAAGACTGAAGCTTTCTTT.

V gene TRBV12-3 or TRBV12-4 combines with J gene TRBJ1-2; D may be TRBD1 (5 bases). CDR3 length: 14 amino acids. V lost 5 bases and J 4 bases, leaving 14 bases between the germline ends. The CDR3 reads CASSRDGQIYGYTF. The CDR3 region has the DNA TGTGCCAGCAGTCGGGACGGCCAAATCTATGGCTACACCTTC.

The chain is built from TRBV18 and TRBJ1-3; TRBD1 might be the D (5 bases). V lost 2 bases and J lost 0, with 17 bases in between. This CDR3 spans 18 amino acids. Germline V gene lookup returns CDR1 KGHSH and CDR2 LQKENI. CDR3 in amino acids: CASSPYYEGPSSGNTIYF. The CDR3 DNA is TGTGCCAGCTCACCATATTACGAGGGGCCGAGCTCTGGAAACACCATATATTTT.

The chain joins TRBV14 to TRBJ1-1; D remains ambiguous. The ends were cut back, 1 base at V and 4 bases at J, with 10 bases in the middle. This CDR3 is 14 amino acids long. CDR1 is SGHDN and CDR2 is FVKESK in the germline V gene. The CDR3 coding sequence is TGTGCCAGCAGCCAAGTCTATGGAGGCACTGAAGCTTTCTTT. It specifies CASSQVYGGTEAFF.

This clonotype was seen more than once but under ten times. The rearrangement uses TRBV6-2 or TRBV6-3 and TRBJ2-7, with 9 positions matching TRBD1. The CDR3 runs to 15 residues. Germline CDR1 MNHEY, CDR2 SVGEGT. The ends lost 0 bases at V and 1 base at J; junction bases unmatched: 1. The CDR3 region has the DNA TGTGCCAGCAGTTACTCTGGGACAGGGTCCTACGAGCAGTACTTC. Residues: CASSYSGTGSYEQYF.

This clonotype was seen more than once but under ten times. CDR3 coding DNA: TGTGCCACCAGTGATTCGTCGGGGAGAGCAAATTCACCCCTCCACTTT. It codes for CATSDSSGRANSPLHF. This rearrangement joins TRBV24-1 to TRBJ1-6, with D uncertain. CDR3 size: 16 residues. The V gene's germline CDR1 is KGHDR and CDR2 SFDVKD. Deletions cut 2 bases from V and 7 bases from J, with 14 bases between.

On this clonotype: At one boundary the junction diverges from the germline segment, which might be a read error. The genes are TRBV20-1 and TRBJ1-5; D call uncertain. Per the germline V gene, CDR1 is DFQATT and CDR2 is SNEGSKA (reference sequence). The CDR3 length is 13 residues. DNA for the CDR3: TGCAGTGCTAGAGGAGACACGGTTCAGACCCAGCATTTT. This gives the protein CSARGDTVQTQHF.

The chain uses TRBV5-1 and TRBJ2-7; the D call may be TRBD1 or TRBD2 (5 bases each). This CDR3 is built from 14 residues. V lost 1 base to trimming and J lost 2 bases, with 10 bases between them. Germline-derived CDR1 and CDR2 are SGHRS and YFSETQ. The chain's CDR3 is CASSLSGATYEQYF. The DNA of the CDR3 is TGCGCCAGCAGCTTGTCCGGGGCAACCTACGAGCAGTACTTC. Full variable domain (outside the CDR3, taken from reference TRBV5-1 and TRBJ2-7): KAGVTQTPRYLIKTRGQQVTLSCSPISGHRSVSWYQQTPGQGLQFLFEYFSETQRNKGNFPGRFSGRQFSNSRSEMNVSTLELGDSALYLCASSLSGATYEQYFGPGTRLTVT.

This clonotype was seen only a few times. V is TRBV24-1 and J is TRBJ2-7; 8 nucleotides line up with TRBD1. Trimming removed 3 bases from V and 3 bases from J; junction bases left unmatched: 6. Germline loops: CDR1 KGHDR, CDR2 SFDVKD. The CDR3 is made up of 15 amino acids. The CDR3 protein is CATSDPGTGYYEQYF. Here the CDR3 DNA reads TGTGCCACCAGTGATCCCGGGACAGGCTACTACGAGCAGTACTTC.